This TCR beta chain is from a study of cytomegalovirus exposure and HLA in healthy donors (dated by TCRdb to 2017 to 2019). About the investigation overall: In an earlier analysis of 587 of the donors, around 290 Gb of sequence data and approximately 120 million unique TCR beta sequences from about 180 million T cells were reported. About 280 gigabases of sequencing data and approximately 85 million unique TCR sequences were included in an early release covering roughly 600 HLA-typed donors. Of the roughly 400 genotyped donors, 65% to 90% fell in the genetic ancestry cluster associated with self-reported Caucasian donors. The study was designed to test whether signatures of past pathogen exposure could be identified by cataloging public T cell receptors. The study profiled the T cell repertoires of some 610 subjects by immunosequencing and related them to cytomegalovirus serostatus. Along with the approximately 700-subject first cohort, a separate validation cohort of 120 different subjects was used. The study combined high-throughput TCR immunosequencing, statistical association of individual TCRs with disease status, and machine learning to predict cytomegalovirus infection status. A later analysis re-examined previously published TCR beta repertoires from more than 650 donors and added high-resolution HLA genotyping to investigate patterns of TCR occurrence. Rather than drawing on any new phenotypic data, the later analysis identified candidate immune exposures from TCR beta sequences and the way those sequences occurred across donors. An earlier analysis of around 580 of the donors used high-throughput TCR beta sequencing to judge whether each TCR beta V gene segment behaved as functional or pseudogenic. Donor age, sex, ethnicity and CMV serostatus were collected together with the repertoire data. A later genetic analysis used genome-wide SNP genotypes for about 65% of the 666 donors, treating that subset as a discovery cohort. Every discovery cohort repertoire had been produced on one sequencing platform. HLA typing included class I and class II loci at four-digit resolution. Typing coverage differed by locus: A, B, C, DRB1 and DQB1 were typed in about 620-630 donors, DQA1 in 500 to 550, DPA1 in 600 to 610, and DPB1 in about 450. About five DR-DQ haplotypes were handled as single units for association and clustering, since linkage in the cohort was strong. Across 300 to 400 genotyped donors of the cohort, an average of approximately 220,000 unique TCR beta nucleotide sequences per donor were sequenced, and 15% to 20% of those sequences were non-productive. The study at large found these results: Because HLA typing was unavailable for some donors at each locus, only the typed subset was used in association tests. A later genetic analysis associated a missense DCLRE1C variant with V-gene and J-gene trimming of TCR beta chains, and an independent cohort replicated the association. A further reported finding was that TCR beta sequences accurately predicted the HLA-A and HLA-B alleles for most subjects in the first cohort. Sequencing depth was assumed to be roughly uniform across donors in the presence/absence analyses, though that assumption may not hold. In the study, about 150 TCR beta chains were listed as associated with cytomegalovirus. According to a later genetic analysis, donors in an Asian-associated ancestry cluster had fewer N-insertions in productive TCRs than the roughly 700-donor mean. This cohort had only TCR beta chains sequenced, and the lack of alpha or paired-chain data limited which features could be detected. Specific HLA alleles were associated with 15,000 to 20,000 TCR beta sequences at a false discovery rate of 0.05 in a later analysis. Because counts were too low, about 15 rarely observed V segments, including chromosome 9 orphons, were left out of the earlier analysis of 587 of the donors. In vitro tests confirmed that a few of the cytomegalovirus-associated TCR beta chains recognize cytomegalovirus antigens. A later analysis found that most CMV-associated TCR beta chains appeared HLA-restricted, with HLA associations seemingly driven largely by CMV exposure. According to a later analysis, TCR association rates differed among HLA loci, with DRB1 alleles showing the most associated TCRs and HLA-C alleles showing the fewest. Linkage disequilibrium might explain the correlated functional status among segregating V segments, but an unknown experimental factor could not be excluded. CMV serostatus was the only immune exposure information available for the cohort. Across donors, most TCR sequences were observed very rarely, whereas some public TCRs were present in many individuals. A cluster of highly shared sequence variants was judged likely to be a technical artifact of the sequencing pipeline. Strong co-occurrence of HLA alleles, especially DR and DQ, made assigning TCR associations to individual alleles difficult. According to a later analysis, parvovirus B19, influenza, CMV and Epstein-Barr virus appeared linked to several top co-occurrence clusters. In a later analysis, HLA-associated TCR beta chains were found to be more clonally expanded and to have lower generation probabilities than equally common non-associated chains. The classifier was reported to diagnose cytomegalovirus status with high specificity and sensitivity in both the original and validation cohorts. According to the authors, the approach could potentially be generalized to other disease states and immunological phenotypes. Broadly in line with IMGT annotations, most TCR beta V segments showed up in productive rearrangements about 90% or about 30% of the time in an earlier analysis of roughly 590 of the donors.

Remarks on this clone: Its antigen remains undetermined. Base-call qualities are not available, and no considerably larger clone is one nucleotide away.

The cohort was made up of 666 healthy bone marrow donors. Cohort members were all nominally healthy when sampled, although unrecorded immune exposures were likely present. The donor was CMV seronegative and was included in the group of 352 seronegative cohort members. Each donor provided a peripheral blood sample, and peripheral blood mononuclear cells were used for TCR beta sequencing. Genomic DNA extraction from the blood cell samples was performed with the Qiagen DNeasy Blood Extraction Kit. The library was generated by the immunoSEQ multiplex PCR assay. For the multiplex PCR, a mixture combining 60 forward primers for TCR Vbeta segments and 13 reverse primers for TCR Jbeta segments was used. Amplification of the CDR3 region of rearranged TCR beta genes was performed with a multiplex PCR assay on genomic DNA. Amplified TCR beta libraries were sequenced as 87-base-pair reads on the Illumina HiSeq System. The study's own analysis went as follows. A later analysis counted 75 million to 100 million unique TCR beta chains across the 650 to 800 repertoires, and 10 million to 12 million of these chains were shared by at least two donors. To remove PCR and sequencing errors, raw reads were error-corrected and collapsed into unique sequences using a nearest-neighbor algorithm that merged closely related sequences. V, D and J gene segments were assigned by aligning CDR3 sequences to IMGT reference sequences. Each retained sequence needed at least a six-nucleotide match to both a V gene segment and a J gene segment. Rearrangements were called productive when the CDR3 lacked stop codons and stayed in frame with V and J; all others were non-productive. Following IMGT convention, CDR3 was defined as the stretch from the second conserved V-encoded cysteine to the conserved J-encoded phenylalanine. The earlier analysis of approximately 500 of the donors excluded sequences that lacked an unambiguous match to a single V gene segment. An earlier analysis of several hundred of the donors classified V segments as functional when productive rearrangements were above 56.7% and as segregating when the standard deviation between donors was above 5%. To diagnose cytomegalovirus status from the catalog of TCR beta chain sequences, a statistical classification framework was built. A later analysis assigned V and J genes by comparing TCR nucleotide sequences with IMGT/GENE-DB human TR gene sequences. In a later analysis, CDR3 sequences and most-parsimonious VDJ recombination scenarios were assigned using the TCRdist pipeline. In a later analysis, each TCR beta chain was defined by its CDR3 amino acid sequence together with its V-gene family, and reads lacking a unique V-gene family were excluded. A later analysis removed 592 highly shared, low-generation-probability nucleotide sequences to deal with suspected cross-contamination and a sequencing artifact. In a later analysis, a clonal expansion index for each public chain was calculated from normalized within-repertoire ranks of inferred template counts. In a later analysis, generation probabilities were computed with a VDJ recombination model fitted to out-of-frame rearrangements, and the resulting probabilities were checked against IGoR. A later analysis scored TCR-TCR, TCR-HLA and TCR-CMV co-occurrence with hypergeometric tests, applying a repertoire-size bias correction to TCR pairs. A later analysis estimated false discovery rates by permuting HLA or CMV assignments 20 times. A later analysis grouped co-occurring TCRs with DBSCAN, adding TCRdist sequence similarity when clustering within HLA-allele-positive subsets. Co-occurrence clustering excluded repertoires with fewer than 30,000 or more than 120,000 public chains, plus five with anomalous nucleotide sharing. TCRdb holds this immuneACCESS table with in-frame rearrangements only. Some clones are missing; in checked studies, unresolved V genes explain under half, and the rest has no known cause. That table is the source of V, J and clone size, and D and trimming were worked out from the DNA. For this sample there are approximately 220,000 clones; roughly four fifths appear just once. The leading ten clones occupy under 0.25% of the sample.

Specimen: PBMCs. The receptor was isolated from a girl aged 2 to 10 in good health and CMV-seronegative.

The CDR3: CASSLSGTVGAFF. DNA sequence: TGTGCCAGCAGCCTTAGCGGGACAGTCGGAGCTTTCTTT. The chain uses TRBV28 and TRBJ1-1; TRBD1 fits 7 bases in the junction. Counted from cysteine to phenylalanine, this CDR3 has 13 amino acids. The DNA shown is the 39-base CDR3, in frame from base 1. After removal of 6 bases from V and 10 bases from J, the junction retains 11 bases not matched to a gene. CDR1 and CDR2 are read off the germline V gene as MDHEN and SYDVKM.